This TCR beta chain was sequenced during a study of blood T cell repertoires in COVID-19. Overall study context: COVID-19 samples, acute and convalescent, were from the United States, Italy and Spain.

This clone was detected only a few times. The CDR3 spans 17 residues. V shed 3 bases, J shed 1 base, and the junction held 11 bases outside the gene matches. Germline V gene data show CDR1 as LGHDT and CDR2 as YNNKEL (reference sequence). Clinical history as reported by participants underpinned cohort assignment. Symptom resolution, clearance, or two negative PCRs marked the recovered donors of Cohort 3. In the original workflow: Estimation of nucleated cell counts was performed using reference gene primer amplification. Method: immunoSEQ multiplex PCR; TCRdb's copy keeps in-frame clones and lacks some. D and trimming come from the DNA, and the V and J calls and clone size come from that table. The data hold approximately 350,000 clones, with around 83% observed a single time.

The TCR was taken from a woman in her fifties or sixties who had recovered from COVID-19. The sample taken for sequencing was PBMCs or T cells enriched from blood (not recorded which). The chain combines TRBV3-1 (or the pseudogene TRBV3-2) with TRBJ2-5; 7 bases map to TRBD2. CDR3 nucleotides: TGTGCCAGCAGCCACACTTCGCCTCTAGCGGCCCAAGAGACCCAGTACTTC. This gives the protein CASSHTSPLAAQETQYF.